Below, 8 T cell receptor beta chains from the same sample are listed, as sequenced in a study of identical twins. TCRdb re-derived calls from the 5' RACE reads in MiXCR, one entry per CDR3 protein. The sample lists fewer than 250,000 distinct CDR3 sequences; 9.4% were seen once. Sample: memory (CD45RO+) T cells sorted from blood. These receptors all stem from a woman in her late teens or twenties in good health.

Worth noting for this clonotype: The junction departs from germline at one end; a sequencing error may be responsible. The V gene is TRBV20-1, the J gene TRBJ2-3; TRBD1 is a possible D gene (6 bases). This CDR3 is 16 amino acids long. Germline V CDR1 and CDR2: DFQATT, SNEGSKA (reference sequence). CDR3 nucleotide sequence: TGCTGTGCCCCTAGTGCCCGACAGGCCAGCACAGATACGCAGTATTTT. Its protein is CCAPSARQASTDTQYF.

This clonotype was found a few times. The chain joins TRBV20-1 to TRBJ2-7; TRBD2 matches at 8 bases. Germline CDR1 and CDR2: DFQATT and SNEGSKA (reference sequence). There are 14 residues in the CDR3. J gave up 3 bases and V 6 bases, and 10 bases lay outside the gene matches. CDR3 protein: CSAGPGTSDYEQYF. The CDR3 DNA reads as TGCAGTGCCGGACCTGGGACTAGTGACTACGAGCAGTACTTC.

This clonotype came up many times. The chain combines TRBV5-1 with TRBJ1-1, with no clear D. The CDR3 extends over 15 amino acids. V gave up 3 bases and J gave up 1 base, with 13 bases separating them. Germline-derived CDR1 and CDR2 are SGHRS and YFSETQ. The CDR3 region is CASSSQGRKNTEAFF. CDR3 bases: TGCGCCAGCAGCTCTCAAGGACGGAAGAACACTGAAGCTTTCTTT.

This clonotype was seen at least ten times. The rearrangement joins TRBV20-1 to TRBJ2-3, with D unclear. V lost 1 base, J lost 4 bases, and 3 bases lay in between. The CDR3 length is 11 residues. In germline, CDR1 is DFQATT, CDR2 SNEGSKA (reference sequence). CDR3 residues: CSARVADTQYF. CDR3 sequence (DNA): TGCAGTGCTAGAGTCGCAGATACGCAGTATTTT.

The chain employs TRBV7-2 and TRBJ1-1; no firm D call. Germline CDR1 reads SGHTA; CDR2 reads FQGNSA. V was trimmed by 6 bases and J by 0 bases, leaving 8 bases between them. The CDR3 is 13 residues long. The CDR3 spells CASRSMMNTEAFF. The CDR3 nucleotides read TGTGCCAGCAGGTCCATGATGAACACTGAAGCTTTCTTT. Based on the CDR3 plus reference TRBV7-2 and TRBJ1-1, the full variable domain is GAGVSQSPSNKVTEKGKDVELRCDPISGHTALYWYRQSLGQGLEFLIYFQGNSAPDKSGLPSDRFSAERTGGSVSTLTIQRTQQEDSAVYLCASRSMMNTEAFFGQGTRLTVV.

The V call is TRBV7-2, the J call TRBJ2-4; TRBD2 agrees at 8 bases. The CDR3 has 16 residues. Germline CDR1 SGHTA, CDR2 FQGNSA. Trimming cost V 4 bases and J 8 bases; bases outside gene matches: 13. The CDR3 DNA reads TGTGCCAGCAGCTCCCGACGCCGGGGGGGAGGGCACATTCAGTACTTC. As protein: CASSSRRRGGGHIQYF.

This clonotype appeared many times. The V call is TRBV11-2, the J call TRBJ1-2; 8 bases match TRBD1. CDR1 and CDR2 from the germline V gene are SGHAT and FQNNGV. The length of the CDR3 is 16 residues. Unmatched junction bases numbered 9, after V lost 0 bases and J lost 6 bases. The CDR3 sequence: CASSLDRQGKDNGYTF. As DNA, the CDR3 is TGTGCCAGCAGCTTAGATCGACAGGGGAAGGATAATGGCTACACCTTC. The entire variable domain, with the rest obtained from reference TRBV11-2 and TRBJ1-2, is as follows: EAGVAQSPRYKIIEKRQSVAFWCNPISGHATLYWYQQILGQGPKLLIQFQNNGVVDDSQLPKDRFSAERLKGVDSTLKIQPAKLEDSAVYLCASSLDRQGKDNGYTFGSGTRLTVV.

V is TRBV9 and J is TRBJ2-3; D may be TRBD1 (5 bases). The CDR3 sequence is 13 residues long. Germline V gives CDR1 SGDLS, CDR2 YYNGEE. Trimming shortened V by 2 bases and J by 4 bases, and 8 bases separated the two germline ends. The CDR3 here is CASSVRESDTQYF. The CDR3 DNA sequence: TGTGCCAGCAGCGTCAGGGAATCAGATACGCAGTATTTT.